This T cell receptor (beta chain) derives from a study of monozygotic twins with inflammatory bowel disease (dated by TCRdb to between 2017 and 2020). A note on the overall study: A total of roughly 28 monozygotic twin pairs were included in the full study, comprising nine German pairs (four IBD-concordant, five IBD-discordant) and 19 IBD-discordant Danish pairs. Within discordant pairs, disease-associated traits were sought mainly by comparing IBD patients with their genetically identical healthy co-twins. Each individual had, on average, about 151 000 unique TCRalpha sequences and 181 000 unique TCRbeta sequences available for analysis.

The protocol used for the library was 5' RACE. For each TCR library, around 3,500 ng of total RNA was used. For each sample, cDNA synthesis was carried out in eight separate reactions using SMARTScribe reverse transcriptase. During cDNA synthesis, template switching was used to introduce unique molecular identifiers that contained a 6-nucleotide sample barcode. TCRalpha and TCRbeta cDNA was amplified by two nested PCRs of around 16 and 10 cycles, with bead purification after each PCR. Before amplification, the cDNA was both treated with uracil DNA-glycosylase and purified with the QIAquick PCR purification kit. In the second PCR, Illumina TruSeq-compatible adapters and sample-specific barcodes were added. TapeStation and Qubit were used to check library quality and concentration, and roughly 5 ng of each library went into the pool. Sequencing of the pooled libraries was done on an Illumina HiSeq2500 single-index Rapid Run using custom sequencing primers and 2 x 100 bp reads. Per the source publication's procedure: MiGEC version 1.2.6 was used for UMI-based consensus assembly to correct PCR and sequencing errors. MiXCR version 2.1.1 handled V(D)J alignment, clonotype assembly and CDR3 extraction. Gene usage, clonotype sharing and MAIT/NKT TCR abundance were normalised by analysing the top 1000, 10 000 and 20 000 clonotypes per sample. After downsampling to 27 000 UMIs, diversity was calculated as the inverse Simpson index using the vegan R package. Paired Mann-Whitney U tests on discordant twin pairs were used, with Benjamini-Hochberg multiple-testing correction. After the reads were reprocessed by TCRdb, one entry was made per CDR3 protein sequence, with no DNA. The V and J calls come from TCRdb's annotation, not from the publication. The table for this sample records more than 350,000 distinct CDR3 sequences. The ten largest clones take up about 2.3% of the sample.

From each donor, a roughly 2.7 ml peripheral blood sample was collected into PAXgene tubes and stored at -80 degrees C. Without T cell sorting, total RNA was isolated from whole blood using the PAXgene blood miRNA kit on an automated QIAcube. Peripheral blood from monozygotic twin pairs, either concordant or discordant for inflammatory bowel disease, underwent deep TCRalpha and TCRbeta repertoire profiling that used unique molecular barcoding. Smoking habits were recorded for all twin pairs, and individuals were classified as current, former or never smokers. CDR1 KGHSH and CDR2 LQKENI were looked up in the germline V gene. The CDR3 numbers 15 residues from cysteine through phenylalanine. The record lacks a DNA sequence. What the work shows at the level of the full study, not this receptor alone: Repertoire similarity did not differ between concordant and discordant twins, which could be due to limited statistical power. A decrease in TCRbeta repertoire diversity, as measured by inverse Simpson index, was observed in IBD patients compared with their healthy co-twins. Because patients received different immunosuppressive treatments, the repertoires may have picked up extra background noise and variability between individuals. Distinction between different T cell subtypes could not be achieved in the analysis. IBD patients shared fewer clonotypes with other individuals than healthy twins did, most markedly in patients showing signs of disease activity. The results gave no support for a single strong signal or clonotype linked to IBD.

Comments on this clonotype: The antigen it recognizes is unknown.

Sequencing input: blood. This TCR came from a human donor with ulcerative colitis or Crohn's disease, or a healthy co-twin of an affected twin (not recorded which). Rearrangement joined TRBV18 to TRBJ1-3; TCRdb picks TRBD1, but there is no DNA to check that call. The CDR3 here reads CASSPGQGIGNTIYF.